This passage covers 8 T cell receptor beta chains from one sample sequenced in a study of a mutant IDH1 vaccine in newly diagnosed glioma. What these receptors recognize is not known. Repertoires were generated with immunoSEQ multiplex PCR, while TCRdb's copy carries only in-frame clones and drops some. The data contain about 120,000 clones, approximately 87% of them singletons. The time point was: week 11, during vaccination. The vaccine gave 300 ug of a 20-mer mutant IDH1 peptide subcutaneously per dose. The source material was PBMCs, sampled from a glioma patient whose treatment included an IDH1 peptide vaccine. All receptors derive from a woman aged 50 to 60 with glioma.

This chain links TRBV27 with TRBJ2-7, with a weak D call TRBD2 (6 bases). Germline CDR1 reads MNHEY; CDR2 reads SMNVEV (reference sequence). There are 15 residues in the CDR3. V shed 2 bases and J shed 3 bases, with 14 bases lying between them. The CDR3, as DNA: TGTGCCAGCAGTTTAGGCCAGACTAGTTTCTACGAGCAGTACTTC. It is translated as CASSLGQTSFYEQYF.

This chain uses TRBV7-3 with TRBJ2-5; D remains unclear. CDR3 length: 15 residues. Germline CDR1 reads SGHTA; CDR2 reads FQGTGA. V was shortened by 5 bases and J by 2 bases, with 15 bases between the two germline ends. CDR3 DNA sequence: TGTGCCAGCAGCAGAACCAGACGGATACAAGAGACCCAGTACTTC. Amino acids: CASSRTRRIQETQYF.

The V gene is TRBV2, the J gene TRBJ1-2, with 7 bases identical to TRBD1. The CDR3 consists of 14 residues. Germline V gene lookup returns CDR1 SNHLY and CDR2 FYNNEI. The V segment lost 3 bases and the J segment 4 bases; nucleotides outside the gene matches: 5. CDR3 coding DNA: TGTGCCAGCAGTGACGGCAGGGGGATCTATGGCTACACCTTC. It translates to CASSDGRGIYGYTF.

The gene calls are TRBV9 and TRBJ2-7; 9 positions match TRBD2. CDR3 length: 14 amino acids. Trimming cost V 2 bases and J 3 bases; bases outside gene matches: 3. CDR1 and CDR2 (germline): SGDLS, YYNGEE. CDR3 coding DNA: TGTGCCAGCAGCGTCGGACTAGCGAGCTACGAGCAGTACTTC. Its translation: CASSVGLASYEQYF.

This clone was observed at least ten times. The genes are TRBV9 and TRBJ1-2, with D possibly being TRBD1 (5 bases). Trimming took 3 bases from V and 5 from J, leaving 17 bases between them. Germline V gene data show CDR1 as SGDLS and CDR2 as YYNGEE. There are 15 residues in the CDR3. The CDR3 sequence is CASSARGAGRYGYTF. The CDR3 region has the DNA TGTGCCAGCAGCGCGAGAGGGGCAGGGAGGTATGGCTACACCTTC.

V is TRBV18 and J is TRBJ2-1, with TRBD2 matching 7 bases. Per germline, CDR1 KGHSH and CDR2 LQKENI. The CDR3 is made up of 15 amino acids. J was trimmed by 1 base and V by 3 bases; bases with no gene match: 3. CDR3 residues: CASSPGAGSYNEQFF. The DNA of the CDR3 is TGTGCCAGCTCACCGGGAGCGGGATCCTACAATGAGCAGTTCTTC.

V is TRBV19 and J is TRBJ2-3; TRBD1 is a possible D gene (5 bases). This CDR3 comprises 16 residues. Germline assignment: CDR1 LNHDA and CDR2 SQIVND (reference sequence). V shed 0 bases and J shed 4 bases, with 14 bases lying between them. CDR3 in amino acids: CASSIEWGSPSDTQYF. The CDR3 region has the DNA TGTGCCAGTAGTATAGAATGGGGCAGCCCTTCAGATACGCAGTATTTT.

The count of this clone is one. CDR3 bases: TGTGCCAGCGGACAGTTCGCCCAGCCCCAGCATTTT. This codes for CASGQFAQPQHF. This chain connects TRBV19 to TRBJ1-5; D possibly corresponds to TRBD1 (6 bases). The CDR3 has 12 residues. V gave up 9 bases and J gave up 7 bases, with 13 bases separating them. The germline gives CDR1 LNHDA, CDR2 SQIVND (reference sequence). The full variable domain, in which reference TRBV19 and TRBJ1-5 provide the parts outside the CDR3, is DGGITQSPKYLFRKEGQNVTLSCEQNLNHDAMYWYRQDPGQGLRLIYYSQIVNDFQKGDIAEGYSVSREKKESFPLTVTSAQKNPTAFYLCASGQFAQPQHFGDGTRLSIL.